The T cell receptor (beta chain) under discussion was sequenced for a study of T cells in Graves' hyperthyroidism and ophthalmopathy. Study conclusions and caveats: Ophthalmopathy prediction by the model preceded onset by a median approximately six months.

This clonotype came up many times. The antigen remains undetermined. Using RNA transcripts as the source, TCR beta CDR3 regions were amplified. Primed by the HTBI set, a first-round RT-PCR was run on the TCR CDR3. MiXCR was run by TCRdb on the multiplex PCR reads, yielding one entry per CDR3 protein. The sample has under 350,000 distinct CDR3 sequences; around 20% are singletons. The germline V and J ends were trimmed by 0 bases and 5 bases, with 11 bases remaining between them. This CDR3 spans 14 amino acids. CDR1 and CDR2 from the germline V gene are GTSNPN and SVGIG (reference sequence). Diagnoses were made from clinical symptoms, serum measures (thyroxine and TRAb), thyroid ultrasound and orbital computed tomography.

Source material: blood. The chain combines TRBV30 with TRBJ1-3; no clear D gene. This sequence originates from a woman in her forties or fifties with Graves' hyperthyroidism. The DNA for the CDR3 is TGTGCCTGGAGTGTATGGGGTGCTAGAAACACCATATATTTT. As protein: CAWSVWGARNTIYF.